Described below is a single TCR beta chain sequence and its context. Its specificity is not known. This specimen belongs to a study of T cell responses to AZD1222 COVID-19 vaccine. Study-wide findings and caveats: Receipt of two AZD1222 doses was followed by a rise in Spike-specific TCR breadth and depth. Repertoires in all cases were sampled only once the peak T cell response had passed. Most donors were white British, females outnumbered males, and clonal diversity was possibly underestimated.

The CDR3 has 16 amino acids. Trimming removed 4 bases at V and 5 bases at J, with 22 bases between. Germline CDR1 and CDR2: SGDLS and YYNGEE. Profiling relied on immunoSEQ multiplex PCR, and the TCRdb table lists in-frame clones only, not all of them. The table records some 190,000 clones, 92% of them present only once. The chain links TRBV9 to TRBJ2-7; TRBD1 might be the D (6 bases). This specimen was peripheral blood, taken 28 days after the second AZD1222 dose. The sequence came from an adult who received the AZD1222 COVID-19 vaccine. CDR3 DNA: TGTGCCAGCAGCCCCCCTACCAAGGACAGCGGCCACGAGCAGTACTTC. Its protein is CASSPPTKDSGHEQYF.